This TCR beta chain was sequenced for a study of blood T cell repertoires in COVID-19. Across the whole study: Samples of COVID-19 (acute and convalescent) were obtained from the United States, Italy and Spain. Sample material is recorded as cDNA or gDNA derived from T cells, B-cell-depleted T cells, or PBMCs.

Germline CDR1 reads GTSNPN; CDR2 reads SVGIG (reference sequence). CDR3 length: 15 residues. V was shortened by 4 bases and J by 3 bases, with 18 bases between the two germline ends. The assay was immunoSEQ multiplex PCR, and TCRdb's table has in-frame clones only and misses some. Here the sample spans about 190,000 clones, about 88% being singletons. The chain employs TRBV30 and TRBJ1-1, with D possibly being TRBD1 (6 bases). The source of this sequence is a human donor in a cohort sampled during active COVID-19. The material sequenced was peripheral blood. CDR3 sequence reads: CAWNGAVRQDTEAFF. In nucleotides, the CDR3 is TGTGCCTGGAATGGGGCGGTCAGACAGGACACTGAAGCTTTCTTT.